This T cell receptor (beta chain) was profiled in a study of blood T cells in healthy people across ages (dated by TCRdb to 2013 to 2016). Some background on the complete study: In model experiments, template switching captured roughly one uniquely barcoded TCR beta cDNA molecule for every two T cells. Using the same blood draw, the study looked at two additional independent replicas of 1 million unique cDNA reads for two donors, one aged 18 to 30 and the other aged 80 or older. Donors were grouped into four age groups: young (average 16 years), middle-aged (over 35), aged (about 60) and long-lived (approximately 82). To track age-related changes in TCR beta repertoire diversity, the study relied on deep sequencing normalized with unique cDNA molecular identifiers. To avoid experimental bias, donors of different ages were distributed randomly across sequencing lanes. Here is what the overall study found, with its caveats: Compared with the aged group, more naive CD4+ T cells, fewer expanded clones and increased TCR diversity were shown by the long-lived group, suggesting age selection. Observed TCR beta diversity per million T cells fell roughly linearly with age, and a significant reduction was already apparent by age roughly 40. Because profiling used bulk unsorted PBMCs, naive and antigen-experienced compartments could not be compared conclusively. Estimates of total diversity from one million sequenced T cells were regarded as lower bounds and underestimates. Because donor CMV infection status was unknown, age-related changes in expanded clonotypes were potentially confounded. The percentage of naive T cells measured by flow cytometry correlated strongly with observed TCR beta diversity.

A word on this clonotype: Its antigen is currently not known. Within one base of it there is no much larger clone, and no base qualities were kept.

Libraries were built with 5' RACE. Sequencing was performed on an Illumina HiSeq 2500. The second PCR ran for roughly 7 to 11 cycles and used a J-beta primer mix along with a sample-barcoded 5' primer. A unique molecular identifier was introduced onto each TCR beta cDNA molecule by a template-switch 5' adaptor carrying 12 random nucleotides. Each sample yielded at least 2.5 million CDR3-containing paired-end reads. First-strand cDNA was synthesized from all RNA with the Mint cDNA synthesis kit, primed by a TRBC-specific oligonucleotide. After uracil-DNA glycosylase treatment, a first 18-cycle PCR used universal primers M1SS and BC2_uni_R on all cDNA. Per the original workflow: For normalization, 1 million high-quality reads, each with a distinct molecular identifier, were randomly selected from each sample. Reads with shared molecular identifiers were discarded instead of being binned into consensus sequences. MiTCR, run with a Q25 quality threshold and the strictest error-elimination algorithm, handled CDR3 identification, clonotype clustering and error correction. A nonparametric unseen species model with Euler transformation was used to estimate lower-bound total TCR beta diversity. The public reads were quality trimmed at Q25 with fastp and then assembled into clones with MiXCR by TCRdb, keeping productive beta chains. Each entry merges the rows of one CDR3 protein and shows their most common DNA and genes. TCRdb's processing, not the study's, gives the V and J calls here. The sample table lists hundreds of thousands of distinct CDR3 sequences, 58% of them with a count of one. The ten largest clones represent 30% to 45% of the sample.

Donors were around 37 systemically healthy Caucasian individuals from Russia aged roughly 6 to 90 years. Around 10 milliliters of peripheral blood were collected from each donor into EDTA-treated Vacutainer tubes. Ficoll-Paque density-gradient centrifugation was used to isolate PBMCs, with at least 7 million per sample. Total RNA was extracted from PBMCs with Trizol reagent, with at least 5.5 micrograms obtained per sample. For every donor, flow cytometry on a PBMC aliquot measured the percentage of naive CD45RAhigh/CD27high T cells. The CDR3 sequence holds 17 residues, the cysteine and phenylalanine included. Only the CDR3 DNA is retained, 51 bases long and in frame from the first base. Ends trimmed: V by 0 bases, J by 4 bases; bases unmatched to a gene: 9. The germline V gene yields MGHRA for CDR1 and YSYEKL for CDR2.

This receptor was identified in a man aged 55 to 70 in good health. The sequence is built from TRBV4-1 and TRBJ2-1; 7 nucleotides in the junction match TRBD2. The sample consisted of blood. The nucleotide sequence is TGCGCCAGCAGCCAAGATCGCGGCGGGGGACTTTACAATGAGCAGTTCTTC. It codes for CASSQDRGGGLYNEQFF.